This T cell receptor beta chain was identified in a study of blood T cell repertoires in COVID-19. Study overall: Both acute and convalescent COVID-19 samples were obtained from the United States, Italy and Spain. Sample material is recorded as cDNA or gDNA derived from T cells, B-cell-depleted T cells, or PBMCs.

Study processing details: For nucleated cells, counts were estimated from reference gene primer amplification. Profiled with immunoSEQ multiplex PCR; TCRdb holds only in-frame clones, not every one. For V, J and clone size, that table is used; D and trimming come from the DNA. The table lists about 320,000 clones, about 87% of them singletons. Germline V gene lookup returns CDR1 SGHRS and CDR2 YFSETQ. The CDR3 length is 16 residues. V dropped 4 bases and J dropped 0; count of bases not matched to a gene: 4. Recovered status in Cohort 3 required two negative PCRs, clearance, or symptom resolution. This clonotype was sampled from a man aged 25 to 40 who had recovered from COVID-19. The specimen was PBMCs or T cells enriched from blood (not recorded which). The gene calls are TRBV5-1 and TRBJ2-1; 10 nucleotides match TRBD2. CDR3: CASSPSGGVSYNEQFF. The CDR3 nucleotides read TGCGCCAGCAGCCCTAGCGGGGGCGTCTCCTACAATGAGCAGTTCTTC. Combining the CDR3 with reference TRBV5-1 and TRBJ2-1 gives the whole variable domain KAGVTQTPRYLIKTRGQQVTLSCSPISGHRSVSWYQQTPGQGLQFLFEYFSETQRNKGNFPGRFSGRQFSNSRSEMNVSTLELGDSALYLCASSPSGGVSYNEQFFGPGTRLTVL.